A selection of T cell receptor beta chains follows, all from one sample in a study of T cell changes during pregnancy in multiple sclerosis. Some clones are missing from TCRdb's copy, which holds only in-frame ones; the method was immunoSEQ multiplex PCR. The profile shows 55,000 to 70,000 clones, 70% to 90% of them singletons. The sequences come from CD4+ T cells from peripheral blood mononuclear cells, collected in the third trimester of pregnancy. The origin of the receptors is a female donor with multiple sclerosis, enrolled in a pregnancy study. The CDR3 runs from the conserved cysteine through the conserved F or W. The order of the fields is J gene, V gene, clone size, D gene, CDR3 DNA, CDR3 protein. D genes are given only for firm matches. A clone size is listed for some rows: how often the clone was seen (once, few, many), or a class if it is expanded.

j_gene: TRBJ1-1; v_gene: TRBV5-1; abundance: -; d_gene: TRBD1; CDR3nt: TGCGCCAGCAGCTCTGGACAGGGGACTGAAGCTTTCTTT; CDR3aa: CASSSGQGTEAFF
j_gene: TRBJ2-7; v_gene: TRBV18; abundance: -; d_gene: -; CDR3nt: TGTGCCAGCTCCCCCACCCTGCAGGGGGGCGCCTACGAGCAGTACTTC; CDR3aa: CASSPTLQGGAYEQYF
j_gene: TRBJ2-7; v_gene: TRBV5-8; abundance: -; d_gene: TRBD1; CDR3nt: TGTGCCAGCAGCGGACAGGACATCTACGAGCAGTACTTC; CDR3aa: CASSGQDIYEQYF
j_gene: TRBJ1-5; v_gene: TRBV2; abundance: -; d_gene: -; CDR3nt: TGTGCCAGCAGTGTCCGAGGGTCCGCCGGACGGAATCAGCCCCAGCATTTT; CDR3aa: CASSVRGSAGRNQPQHF
j_gene: TRBJ2-5; v_gene: TRBV19; abundance: -; d_gene: TRBD1; CDR3nt: TGTGCCAGTAGTCCTATTTCCAGGGGGCTGGGGGAGACCCAGTACTTC; CDR3aa: CASSPISRGLGETQYF
j_gene: TRBJ1-2; v_gene: TRBV9; abundance: -; d_gene: TRBD1; CDR3nt: TGTGCCAGCACCCGACAGGGCCGAGCTAACTATGGCTACACCTTC; CDR3aa: CASTRQGRANYGYTF
j_gene: TRBJ2-1; v_gene: TRBV12-5; abundance: once; d_gene: TRBD1; CDR3nt: TGTGCTAGTGGTTGGCGTCGGGACAGGGGGAGGTACGAGCAGTTCTTC; CDR3aa: CASGWRRDRGRYEQFF
j_gene: TRBJ1-1; v_gene: TRBV29-1; abundance: -; d_gene: -; CDR3nt: TGCAGCGCCTCATCCCCCACCGGGAGCACTGAAGCTTTCTTT; CDR3aa: CSASSPTGSTEAFF
j_gene: TRBJ2-2; v_gene: TRBV4-2; abundance: -; d_gene: -; CDR3nt: TGTGCCAGCAGCCAAGTACTCGGGTTAGCGAACACCGGGGAGCTGTTTTTT; CDR3aa: CASSQVLGLANTGELFF
j_gene: TRBJ2-1; v_gene: TRBV11-3; abundance: -; d_gene: -; CDR3nt: TGTGCCAGCAGCTTAGATCGCCGGGGGGCGCGTAGCAATGAGCAGTTCTTC; CDR3aa: CASSLDRRGARSNEQFF
j_gene: TRBJ1-2; v_gene: TRBV5-6; abundance: -; d_gene: -; CDR3nt: TGTGCCAGCAGCTCCTCAGGGGTTTATGGCTACACCTTC; CDR3aa: CASSSSGVYGYTF
j_gene: TRBJ1-5; v_gene: TRBV19; abundance: -; d_gene: -; CDR3nt: TGTGCCAGTAACGGGCGACAGCGTTATAGCAATCAGCCCCAGCATTTT; CDR3aa: CASNGRQRYSNQPQHF
j_gene: TRBJ2-2; v_gene: TRBV5-1; abundance: -; d_gene: TRBD1; CDR3nt: TGCGCCAGCAGCTTCGCAGGGGGCACCGGGGAGCTGTTTTTT; CDR3aa: CASSFAGGTGELFF
j_gene: TRBJ2-6; v_gene: TRBV30; abundance: -; d_gene: -; CDR3nt: TGTGCCTGGAGTCTCTCTGGGGCCAACGTCCTGACTTTC; CDR3aa: CAWSLSGANVLTF
j_gene: TRBJ1-2; v_gene: TRBV6-6; abundance: once; d_gene: -; CDR3nt: TGTGCCAGCAGCCAGCCAAGGGAGGGCTACACCTTC; CDR3aa: CASSQPREGYTF
j_gene: TRBJ2-3; v_gene: TRBV7-2; abundance: -; d_gene: -; CDR3nt: TGTGCCAGCAGCTCTTCGCGAAAGGATACGCAGTATTTT; CDR3aa: CASSSSRKDTQYF
j_gene: TRBJ2-3; v_gene: TRBV7-9; abundance: -; d_gene: -; CDR3nt: TGTGCCAGCAGCCCGAGAGCTGGGCGTAGCACAGATACGCAGTATTTT; CDR3aa: CASSPRAGRSTDTQYF
j_gene: TRBJ2-3; v_gene: TRBV4-1; abundance: -; d_gene: -; CDR3nt: TGCGCCAGCAGCCCCCCGAAGGGCGGGACTGCCCTTTCGGATCTCACAGATACGCAGTATTTT; CDR3aa: CASSPPKGGTALSDLTDTQYF
j_gene: TRBJ1-1; v_gene: TRBV25-1; abundance: once; d_gene: TRBD1; CDR3nt: TGTGCCAGTAGACAGGGGTACACTGAAGCTTTCTTT; CDR3aa: CASRQGYTEAFF
j_gene: TRBJ1-5; v_gene: TRBV7-2; abundance: -; d_gene: -; CDR3nt: TGTGCCAGCAGCCCCCGGGGAGATCAGCCCCAGCATTTT; CDR3aa: CASSPRGDQPQHF
j_gene: TRBJ1-3; v_gene: TRBV2; abundance: -; d_gene: TRBD1; CDR3nt: TGTGCCAGCAGTGGGACAGGGGGATCTGGAAACACCATATATTTT; CDR3aa: CASSGTGGSGNTIYF
j_gene: TRBJ2-3; v_gene: TRBV2; abundance: -; d_gene: TRBD2; CDR3nt: TGTGCCAGCAGTGAATCGGGCCTAGCGGGTAGCACAGATACGCAGTATTTT; CDR3aa: CASSESGLAGSTDTQYF
j_gene: TRBJ1-5; v_gene: TRBV7-2; abundance: -; d_gene: TRBD1; CDR3nt: TGTGCCAGCAGCCCCACCTCCACCGGGACAGCCAATCAGCCCCAGCATTTT; CDR3aa: CASSPTSTGTANQPQHF
j_gene: TRBJ1-1; v_gene: TRBV15; abundance: -; d_gene: TRBD1; CDR3nt: TGTGCCACCAGCAGAGACCCCACCGGGACAGGGGACCAAGCTTTCTTT; CDR3aa: CATSRDPTGTGDQAFF
j_gene: TRBJ1-5; v_gene: TRBV6-5; abundance: -; d_gene: -; CDR3nt: TGTGCCAGCAGTCCGGGGGGTAGCAATCAGCCCCAGCATTTT; CDR3aa: CASSPGGSNQPQHF
j_gene: TRBJ2-7; v_gene: TRBV25-1; abundance: -; d_gene: -; CDR3nt: TGTGCCAGCAGTTTACCCGGCAGGGGGGCCCACGAGCAGTACTTC; CDR3aa: CASSLPGRGAHEQYF
j_gene: TRBJ2-5; v_gene: TRBV19; abundance: once; d_gene: TRBD1; CDR3nt: TGTGCCAGTAGTATAGATCTGGGCAGGGGGCAAGAGACCCAGTACTTC; CDR3aa: CASSIDLGRGQETQYF
j_gene: TRBJ2-1; v_gene: TRBV27; abundance: -; d_gene: TRBD2; CDR3nt: TGTGCCAGCAGTTTATATGGACTAGCGGCCAATGAGCAGTTCTTC; CDR3aa: CASSLYGLAANEQFF
j_gene: TRBJ2-1; v_gene: TRBV7-9; abundance: -; d_gene: TRBD2; CDR3nt: TGTGCCAGCAGCTCAGAGATATCGGGAGGGCTTTTCTCCTACAATGAGCAGTTCTTC; CDR3aa: CASSSEISGGLFSYNEQFF
j_gene: TRBJ2-3; v_gene: TRBV7-9; abundance: once; d_gene: -; CDR3nt: TGTGCCAGCAGGCAGAGCACAGATACGCAGTATTTT; CDR3aa: CASRQSTDTQYF
j_gene: TRBJ1-5; v_gene: TRBV5-1; abundance: -; d_gene: TRBD1; CDR3nt: TGCGCCAGCAGCCCCGGACAGGATGGGAGTCAGCCCCAGCATTTT; CDR3aa: CASSPGQDGSQPQHF
j_gene: TRBJ2-7; v_gene: TRBV7-8; abundance: -; d_gene: -; CDR3nt: TGTGCCAGCAGCTTAGGGGAGGTAGGATACGAGCAGTACTTC; CDR3aa: CASSLGEVGYEQYF
j_gene: TRBJ2-7; v_gene: TRBV18; abundance: -; d_gene: TRBD1; CDR3nt: TGTGCCAGCTCACCACCGGGACAGGGGGCCTACGAGCAGTACTTC; CDR3aa: CASSPPGQGAYEQYF
j_gene: TRBJ1-2; v_gene: TRBV7-3; abundance: once; d_gene: -; CDR3nt: TGTGCCAGCAGCGTAGAGGACAAAGGGTATGGCTACACCTTC; CDR3aa: CASSVEDKGYGYTF
j_gene: TRBJ1-5; v_gene: TRBV18; abundance: -; d_gene: -; CDR3nt: TGTGCCAGCTCAGCCCTCGGAGATCAGCCCCAGCATTTT; CDR3aa: CASSALGDQPQHF
j_gene: TRBJ1-5; v_gene: TRBV6-5; abundance: -; d_gene: -; CDR3nt: TGTGCCAGCAGTTACGAGGGTAGCAATCAGCCCCAGCATTTT; CDR3aa: CASSYEGSNQPQHF
j_gene: TRBJ2-5; v_gene: TRBV7-9; abundance: once; d_gene: -; CDR3nt: TGTGCCAGCAGCTTCGTCGGTGAGACCCAGTACTTC; CDR3aa: CASSFVGETQYF
j_gene: TRBJ1-1; v_gene: TRBV5-1; abundance: few; d_gene: TRBD1; CDR3nt: TGCGCCAGCAGCTTGGATAGGGGGCCCCTGAACACTGAAGCTTTCTTT; CDR3aa: CASSLDRGPLNTEAFF
j_gene: TRBJ2-7; v_gene: TRBV10-3; abundance: -; d_gene: TRBD1; CDR3nt: TGTGCCATCAGTGAGCCGGGACAGGGCTCCTACGAGCAGTACTTC; CDR3aa: CAISEPGQGSYEQYF
j_gene: TRBJ2-2; v_gene: TRBV4-3; abundance: -; d_gene: -; CDR3nt: TGCGCCAGCAGCCAACTAGGGGAGAACACCGGGGAGCTGTTTTTT; CDR3aa: CASSQLGENTGELFF
j_gene: TRBJ1-2; v_gene: TRBV5-1; abundance: -; d_gene: -; CDR3nt: TGCGCCAGCAGCCGGACAGAGTATGGCTACACCTTC; CDR3aa: CASSRTEYGYTF
j_gene: TRBJ1-1; v_gene: TRBV5-1; abundance: once; d_gene: -; CDR3nt: TGCGCCAGCAGCGCGCAAACACAGGAGATGAACACTGAAGCTTTCTTT; CDR3aa: CASSAQTQEMNTEAFF
j_gene: TRBJ2-2; v_gene: TRBV9; abundance: -; d_gene: TRBD1; CDR3nt: TGTGCCAGCAGCGTAGACGGGAGGTGGGGACAGGGGTACACCGGGGAGCTGTTTTTT; CDR3aa: CASSVDGRWGQGYTGELFF
j_gene: TRBJ1-1; v_gene: TRBV5-4; abundance: -; d_gene: -; CDR3nt: TGTGCCAGCAGCTTGGCCTCTGTTGAAGCTTTCTTT; CDR3aa: CASSLASVEAFF
j_gene: TRBJ2-3; v_gene: TRBV11-3; abundance: -; d_gene: TRBD2; CDR3nt: TGTGCCAGCAGCTTTGGACTAGCGGGGGGCACAGATACGCAGTATTTT; CDR3aa: CASSFGLAGGTDTQYF
j_gene: TRBJ1-5; v_gene: TRBV5-6; abundance: -; d_gene: -; CDR3nt: TGTGCCAGCAGCTTGGGAGTCAGGGAGGAACAGCCCCAGCATTTT; CDR3aa: CASSLGVREEQPQHF
j_gene: TRBJ2-5; v_gene: TRBV27; abundance: -; d_gene: TRBD2; CDR3nt: TGTGCCAGCAGGTTAGCGGGGATCGTAGAGACCCAGTACTTC; CDR3aa: CASRLAGIVETQYF
j_gene: TRBJ2-7; v_gene: TRBV5-5; abundance: -; d_gene: TRBD2; CDR3nt: TGTGCCAGCCGCCGTACTAGCGGGAGTGACGAGCAGTACTTC; CDR3aa: CASRRTSGSDEQYF
j_gene: TRBJ2-1; v_gene: TRBV6-1; abundance: few; d_gene: TRBD2; CDR3nt: TGTGCCAGCAGTGATGGAGCGGGAGCTGTCGATGAGCAGTTCTTC; CDR3aa: CASSDGAGAVDEQFF
j_gene: TRBJ2-6; v_gene: TRBV2; abundance: -; d_gene: TRBD1; CDR3nt: TGTGCCAGCAGTGGACAGGGGGCATTATCAGGGGCCAACGTCCTGACTTTC; CDR3aa: CASSGQGALSGANVLTF
j_gene: TRBJ1-5; v_gene: TRBV6-5; abundance: once; d_gene: -; CDR3nt: TGTGCCAGCAGACTGACAGGTAATCAGCCCCAGCATTTT; CDR3aa: CASRLTGNQPQHF
j_gene: TRBJ2-7; v_gene: TRBV5-1; abundance: once; d_gene: TRBD1; CDR3nt: TGCGCCAGCAGCTTGACAGGGGTCGGCGAGCAGTACTTC; CDR3aa: CASSLTGVGEQYF
j_gene: TRBJ2-5; v_gene: TRBV7-2; abundance: once; d_gene: TRBD2; CDR3nt: TGTGCCAGCAGCGCAACGGGGGGGAAGGAGACCCAGTACTTC; CDR3aa: CASSATGGKETQYF
j_gene: TRBJ1-2; v_gene: TRBV2; abundance: -; d_gene: -; CDR3nt: TGTGCCAGCAGTGAAGCGCGCCAAGACTATGGCTACACCTTC; CDR3aa: CASSEARQDYGYTF